The source of this T cell receptor (beta chain) is a study of beta chain features in type 1 diabetes. General observations from the study: For patients, the naive, central memory and Treg TCRB repertoires appeared more alike than for healthy donors.

This clone was counted only a few times. The target antigen is unknown. The CDR3 is made up of 16 amino acids. The germline V gene has CDR1 LNHDA and CDR2 SQIVND (reference sequence). Trimming took 7 bases from V and 4 from J, leaving 19 bases between them. What was sequenced were expressed TCRB transcripts, since all of the isolated RNA had been reverse transcribed. Assay used: immunoSEQ multiplex PCR; TCRdb lists only in-frame clones, some missing. The sample includes roughly 170,000 clones, around 13% seen only once; the top ten take about 0.66%. The rearrangement uses TRBV19 and TRBJ2-2; tentatively, D is TRBD2 (5 bases). The receptor comes from a woman aged 18-30 years in good health. Sequencing input: central memory CD4+ T cells from blood. The CDR3 region has the DNA TGTGCCAGTAAAGAGGGTCAGTGGGATAGCACCGGGGAGCTGTTTTTT. Protein sequence: CASKEGQWDSTGELFF.